This entry lists 3 T cell receptor beta chains sequenced from one sample in a study of cytomegalovirus exposure and HLA in healthy donors. Primers included in the PCR were 60 Vbeta and 13 Jbeta primers. Sequenced by immunoSEQ multiplex PCR; TCRdb stores in-frame clones only, minus some. The listing contains about 160,000 clones. The sequencing sample was made of PBMCs. These receptors came from a woman in her sixties or seventies in good health and CMV-seronegative.

The V and J genes are TRBV6-6 and TRBJ2-6, with 7 bases that match TRBD1. Trimming removed 11 bases from V and 4 bases from J; junction bases left unmatched: 5. This CDR3 region has 13 residues. CDR1 MNHNY and CDR2 SVGAGI come from the germline V gene (reference sequence). The CDR3 spells CAATGAGANVLTF. CDR3 DNA: TGTGCCGCCACAGGGGCCGGGGCCAACGTCCTGACTTTC.

Turning to this clone: The CDR3 does not end in the conserved phenylalanine or tryptophan, so this is likely a read error. No DNA is shown, since the ends of the CDR3 on it are uncertain; the CDR3 is the one TCRdb lists. The chain is built from TRBV23-1 and TRBJ2-7; no check of the table's D call, TRBD1, against the DNA was made. TRBV23-1 is identified as an open reading frame with a role that is uncertain. A total of 12 residues make up the CDR3, ends included. CDR3 sequence reads: CASSQPEDRVIL.

V is TRBV5-1 and J is TRBJ1-1, with a possible D match to TRBD1 (6 bases). This CDR3 is 14 amino acids long. V shed 0 bases and J shed 1 base, with 7 bases lying between them. Germline CDR1 is SGHRS and CDR2 is YFSETQ. CDR3 nucleotides: TGCGCCAGCAGCTTGGGACAGGAGAACACTGAAGCTTTCTTT. It encodes CASSLGQENTEAFF.